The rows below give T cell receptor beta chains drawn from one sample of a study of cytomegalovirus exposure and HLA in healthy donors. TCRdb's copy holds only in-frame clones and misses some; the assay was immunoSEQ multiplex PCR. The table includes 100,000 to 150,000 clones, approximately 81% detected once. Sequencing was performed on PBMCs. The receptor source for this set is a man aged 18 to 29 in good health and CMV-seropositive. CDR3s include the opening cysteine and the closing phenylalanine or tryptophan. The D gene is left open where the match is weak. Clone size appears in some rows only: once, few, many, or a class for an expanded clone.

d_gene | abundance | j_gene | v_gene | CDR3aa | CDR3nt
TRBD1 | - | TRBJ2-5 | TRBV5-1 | CASSSADRTETQYF | TGCGCCAGCAGCTCGGCGGACAGGACCGAGACCCAGTACTTC
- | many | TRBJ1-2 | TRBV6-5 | CASSPGQLYGYTF | TGTGCCAGCAGTCCCGGACAGCTCTATGGCTACACCTTC
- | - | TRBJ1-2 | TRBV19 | CASSRGDGYTF | TGTGCCAGTAGTCGGGGAGATGGCTACACCTTC
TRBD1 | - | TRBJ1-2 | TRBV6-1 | CASIRQGTPYGYTF | TGTGCCAGCATCAGACAGGGGACCCCATATGGCTACACCTTC
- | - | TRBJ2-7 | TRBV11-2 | CASSTSGYEQYF | TGTGCCAGCAGCACGTCGGGATACGAGCAGTACTTC
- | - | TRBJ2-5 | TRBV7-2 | CASSLVAVGETQYF | TGTGCCAGCAGCTTAGTAGCGGTCGGAGAGACCCAGTACTTC
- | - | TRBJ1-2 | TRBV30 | CAWSGQANYGYTF | TGTGCCTGGAGTGGGCAGGCTAACTATGGCTACACCTTC
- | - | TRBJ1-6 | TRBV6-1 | CASAQVENSPLHF | TGTGCCAGCGCACAGGTTGAAAATTCACCCCTCCACTTT
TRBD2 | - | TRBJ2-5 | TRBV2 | CASSRLAGGLSRETQYF | TGTGCCAGCAGTAGACTAGCGGGGGGTCTCTCTAGAGAGACCCAGTACTTC
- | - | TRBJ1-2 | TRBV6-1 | CASSEFGGNYGYTF | TGTGCCAGCAGTGAATTCGGGGGGAACTATGGCTACACCTTC
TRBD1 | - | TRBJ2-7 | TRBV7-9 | CASSLTGAYEQYF | TGTGCCAGCAGCTTGACAGGGGCCTACGAGCAGTACTTC
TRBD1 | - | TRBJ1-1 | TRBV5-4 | CASSTWDRNQDTEAFF | TGTGCCAGCAGCACATGGGACAGGAACCAGGACACTGAAGCTTTCTTT
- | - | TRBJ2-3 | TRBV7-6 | CASSKLRADTQYF | TGTGCCAGCAGCAAGTTGAGGGCAGATACGCAGTATTTT
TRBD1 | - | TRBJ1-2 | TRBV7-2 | CASSLGQGARGYTF | TGTGCCAGCAGCTTAGGCCAGGGGGCTCGGGGCTACACCTTC
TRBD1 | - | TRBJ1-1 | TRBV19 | CASSINRGPTEAFF | TGTGCCAGTAGTATTAACAGGGGGCCCACTGAAGCTTTCTTT
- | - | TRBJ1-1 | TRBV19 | CASSYRGSVSEAFF | TGTGCCAGTAGTTATAGGGGTAGTGTCTCTGAAGCTTTCTTT
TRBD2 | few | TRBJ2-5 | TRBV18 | CASSRSTSGGQETQYF | TGTGCCAGCTCAAGGTCCACTAGCGGGGGCCAAGAGACCCAGTACTTC
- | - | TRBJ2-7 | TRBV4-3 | CASSLYRDRREQYF | TGCGCCAGCAGCCTATACAGGGATCGTCGCGAGCAGTACTTC
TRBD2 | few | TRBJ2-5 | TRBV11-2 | CASSTQRGLVQETQYF | TGTGCCAGCAGCACCCAAAGGGGACTAGTACAAGAGACCCAGTACTTC
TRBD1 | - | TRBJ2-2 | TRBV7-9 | CASSWTGAGELFF | TGTGCCAGCAGTTGGACAGGGGCCGGGGAGCTGTTTTTT
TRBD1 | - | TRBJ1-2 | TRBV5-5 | CASSVWTGGNYGYTF | TGTGCCAGCAGCGTGTGGACAGGGGGTAACTATGGCTACACCTTC
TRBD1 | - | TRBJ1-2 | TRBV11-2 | CASSWTGGGGYTF | TGTGCCAGCAGCTGGACAGGGGGTGGTGGCTACACCTTC
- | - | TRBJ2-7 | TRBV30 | CAWSEIGFYEQYF | TGTGCCTGGAGCGAGATCGGGTTCTACGAGCAGTACTTC